This T cell receptor beta chain was identified in a study of Ad26.COV2.S vaccination and SARS-CoV-2 variants. Indicated treatment: about 20 received Ad26.COV2.S at low or high dose, single or two shots; 5 received placebo; per-sample allocation not given. The investigators took samples on day 63 after the first vaccine or placebo injection. Measured with immunoSEQ multiplex PCR; TCRdb has only the in-frame clones, and not every one. The repertoire holds 300,000 to 350,000 clones, with approximately 90% as singletons. A remark on this clone: The target antigen is unknown.

V was clipped by 4 bases and J by 3 bases; unmatched bases: 4. CDR3 length: 16 amino acids. Looked up from germline, CDR1 is SGHRS and CDR2 is YFSETQ. Regarding the study as a whole: Vaccine recipients had higher spike-specific TCR breadth than placebo recipients. It was reported that spike-specific CD8+ and CD4+ T cell responses were substantially broad after vaccination.

This material consisted of peripheral blood, taken in a trial of Ad26.COV2.S vaccine versus placebo. The J gene is TRBJ2-3, the V gene TRBV5-1, with 14 bases lining up with TRBD2. The TCR sequence derives from a person between 18 and 65 years old who received the Ad26.COV2.S COVID-19 vaccine or a placebo. In nucleotides, the CDR3 is TGCGCCAGCAGCCCAGGGACTAGCGGGAGAACAGATACGCAGTATTTT. Amino acids: CASSPGTSGRTDTQYF.